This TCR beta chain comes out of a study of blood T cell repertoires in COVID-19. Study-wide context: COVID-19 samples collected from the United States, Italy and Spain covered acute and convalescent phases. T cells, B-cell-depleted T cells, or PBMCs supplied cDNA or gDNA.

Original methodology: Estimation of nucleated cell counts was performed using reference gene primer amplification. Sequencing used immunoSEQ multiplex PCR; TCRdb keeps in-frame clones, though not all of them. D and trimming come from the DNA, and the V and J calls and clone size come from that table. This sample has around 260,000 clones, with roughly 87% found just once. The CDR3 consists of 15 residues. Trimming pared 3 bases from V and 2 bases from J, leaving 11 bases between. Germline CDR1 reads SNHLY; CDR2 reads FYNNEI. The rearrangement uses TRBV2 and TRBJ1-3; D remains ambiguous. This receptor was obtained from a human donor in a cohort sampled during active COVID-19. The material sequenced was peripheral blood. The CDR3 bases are TGTGCCAGCAGTGACCATGACATGACTGGAAACACCATATATTTT. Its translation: CASSDHDMTGNTIYF. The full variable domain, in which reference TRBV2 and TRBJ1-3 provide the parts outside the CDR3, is EPEVTQTPSHQVTQMGQEVILRCVPISNHLYFYWYRQILGQKVEFLVSFYNNEISEKSEIFDDQFSVERPDGSNFTLKIRSTKLEDSAMYFCASSDHDMTGNTIYFGEGSWLTVV.